A single sample gave rise to the 3 T cell receptor beta chains below, sequenced in a study of blood T cells in healthy people across ages. The authors ran a second PCR of 7 to 11 cycles using a sample-barcoded 5' primer and a J-beta primer mix. TCRdb re-analysed the 5' RACE reads in MiXCR, keeping a single row per CDR3 protein. Of roughly 570,000 distinct CDR3 sequences listed, 27% are singletons. The sequencing sample was made of blood. These TCRs come from a woman in her seventies in good health.

The chain uses TRBV5-1 and TRBJ2-5; D could derive from TRBD1 or TRBD2 (7 bases each). Trimming took 3 bases from V and 2 from J, leaving 17 bases between them. CDR3 size: 16 residues. CDR1 and CDR2 (germline): SGHRS, YFSETQ. Here the CDR3 reads CASSYNSQGGQETQYF. The CDR3 DNA sequence: TGCGCCAGCAGCTATAATTCCCAGGGGGGGCAAGAGACCCAGTACTTC.

Only one count was recorded for this clonotype. The CDR3 here is CASSQDVRELAFF. In DNA form, the CDR3 reads TGCGCCAGCAGCCAAGATGTTCGGGAATTAGCTTTCTTT. This chain uses TRBV4-3 with TRBJ1-1; no definite D call. Per the germline V gene, CDR1 is LGHNA and CDR2 is YSLEER. CDR3 length: 13 residues. Between the trimmed V and J ends, which lost 0 bases and 10 bases, there was a span of 12 bases.

This clonotype came up many times. The V and J genes are TRBV5-1 and TRBJ2-5; no definite D call. CDR3 length: 11 amino acids. Trimming removed 5 bases at V and 2 bases at J, with 4 bases between. Germline V gene data show CDR1 as SGHRS and CDR2 as YFSETQ. This CDR3 reads CASRFQETQYF. Written as DNA, the CDR3 is TGCGCCAGCAGATTTCAAGAGACCCAGTACTTC.